The present TCR beta chain was sequenced within a study of a mutant IDH1 vaccine in newly diagnosed glioma. As for the study in general: Patients under treatment included approximately 62% males and 37.5% females and had a mean age of about 37 years.

Repertoires were generated with immunoSEQ multiplex PCR, while TCRdb's copy carries only in-frame clones and drops some. The sample lists about 52,000 clones, around 90% occurring once. Worth noting for this clone: Its target is unknown.

This CDR3 is 12 amino acids long. The V gene lost 8 bases and the J gene lost 3 bases, with 7 bases spanning the gap. Germline CDR1 and CDR2: SNHLY and FYNNEI. As to time point: week 11, during vaccination. In the vaccine, a single dose held 300 ug of the mutant IDH1 20-mer peptide, along with topical imiquimod. Donors harbored newly found WHO grade 3 or 4 IDH1-mutant, ATRX-lost astrocytomas. The chain links TRBV2 to TRBJ2-2; D is unresolved. Material: PBMCs, obtained from a glioma patient whose treatment included an IDH1 peptide vaccine. The clonotype comes from a man aged 50 to 59 with glioma. CDR3: CASRPDTGELFF. CDR3 coding DNA: TGTGCCAGCCGACCAGACACCGGGGAGCTGTTTTTT. The whole variable domain, remainder taken from reference TRBV2 and TRBJ2-2, is EPEVTQTPSHQVTQMGQEVILRCVPISNHLYFYWYRQILGQKVEFLVSFYNNEISEKSEIFDDQFSVERPDGSNFTLKIRSTKLEDSAMYFCASRPDTGELFFGEGSRLTVL.